This T cell receptor (beta chain) derives from a study of CD8 T cells in Susac syndrome. The multiple sclerosis control group consisted of treatment-naive patients whose relapsing-remitting disease, which was either stable or active, fulfilled revised McDonald criteria. Random-hexamer reverse transcription was applied to roughly 0.45 to 1 ug RNA. TCRdb redid the calling of the immunoSEQ multiplex PCR reads with MiXCR, one entry per CDR3 protein. The repertoire holds fewer than 350,000 distinct CDR3 sequences, 75% to 85% seen once, with around 0.22% in the top ten. The V end lost 0 bases, the J end lost 6 bases, and 12 bases lay between the germline ends. This CDR3 region has 15 residues. Germline V gives CDR1 MNHEY, CDR2 SMNVEV (reference sequence).

The chain combines TRBV27 with TRBJ2-1; D is undetermined. Material for sequencing was CD8+ T cells from PBMCs. The origin of this receptor is a human donor with multiple sclerosis. The CDR3 sequence is CASSLSNFPSNEQFF. The CDR3 coding sequence is TGTGCCAGCAGTTTATCTAACTTCCCGTCCAATGAGCAGTTCTTC.